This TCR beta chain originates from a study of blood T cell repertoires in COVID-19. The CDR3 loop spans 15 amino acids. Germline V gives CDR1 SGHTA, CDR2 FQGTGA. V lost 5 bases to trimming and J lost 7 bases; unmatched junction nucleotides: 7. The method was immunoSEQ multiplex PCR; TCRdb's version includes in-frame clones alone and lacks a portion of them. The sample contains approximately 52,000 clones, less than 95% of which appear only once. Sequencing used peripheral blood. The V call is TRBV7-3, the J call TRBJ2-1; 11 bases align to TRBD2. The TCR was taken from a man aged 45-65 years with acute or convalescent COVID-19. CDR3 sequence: CASSKTSGELNEQFF. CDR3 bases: TGTGCCAGCAGCAAGACTAGCGGGGAGTTGAATGAGCAGTTCTTC.